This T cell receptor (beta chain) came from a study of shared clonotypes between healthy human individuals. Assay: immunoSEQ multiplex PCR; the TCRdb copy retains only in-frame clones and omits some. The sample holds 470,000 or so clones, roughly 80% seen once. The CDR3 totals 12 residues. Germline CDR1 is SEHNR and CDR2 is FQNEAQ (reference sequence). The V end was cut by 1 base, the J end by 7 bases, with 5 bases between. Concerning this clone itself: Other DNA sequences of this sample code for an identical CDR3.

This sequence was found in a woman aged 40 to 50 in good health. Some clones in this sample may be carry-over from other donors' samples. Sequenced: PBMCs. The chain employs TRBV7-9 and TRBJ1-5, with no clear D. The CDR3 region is CASSLVDQPQHF. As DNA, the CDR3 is TGTGCCAGCAGCTTAGTCGACCAGCCCCAGCATTTT.